This TCR beta chain was profiled in a study of blood T cell repertoires in COVID-19. Source study methods: It was from reference gene primer amplification that nucleated cell counts were estimated. The table came from immunoSEQ multiplex PCR; TCRdb's copy has only in-frame clones and leaves some out. The D gene and trimming were derived from the DNA, and the V and J assignments and clone size from that table. The data hold approximately 130,000 clones, with roughly 79% observed a single time. V was clipped by 5 bases and J by 4 bases, with 11 bases between them. CDR3 length equals 13 residues. Germline loops: CDR1 SGHAT, CDR2 FQNNGV. This clone showed up just a few times.

This clonotype was sampled from a human donor in a cohort sampled during active COVID-19. The sequenced sample was peripheral blood. The chain recombines TRBV11-2 with TRBJ1-1, with D tentatively TRBD1 (5 bases). CDR3 nucleotides: TGTGCCAGCAGCCCTCAGGGAGGCACTGAAGCTTTCTTT. Amino acids: CASSPQGGTEAFF.